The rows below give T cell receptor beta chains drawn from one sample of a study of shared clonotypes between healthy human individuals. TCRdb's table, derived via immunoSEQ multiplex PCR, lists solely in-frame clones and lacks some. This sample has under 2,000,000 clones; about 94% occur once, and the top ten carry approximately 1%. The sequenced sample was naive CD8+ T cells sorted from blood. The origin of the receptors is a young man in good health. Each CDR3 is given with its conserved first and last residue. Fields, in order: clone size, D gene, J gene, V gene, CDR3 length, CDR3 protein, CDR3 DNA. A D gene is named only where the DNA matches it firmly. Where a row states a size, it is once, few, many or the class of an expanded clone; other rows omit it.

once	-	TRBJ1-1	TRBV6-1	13	CASSTPWGGEAFF	TGTGCCAGCAGTACACCGTGGGGCGGTGAAGCTTTCTTT
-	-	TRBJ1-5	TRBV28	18	CASSLGFAPRYSNQPQHF	TGTGCCAGCAGTTTAGGTTTTGCCCCAAGATATAGCAATCAGCCCCAGCATTTT
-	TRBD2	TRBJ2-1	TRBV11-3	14	CASSLIAGEDEQFF	TGTGCCAGCAGCTTAATCGCGGGAGAAGACGAGCAGTTCTTC
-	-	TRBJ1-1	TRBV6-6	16	CASSYGGSLEGTEAFF	TGTGCCAGCAGTTACGGGGGATCTTTAGAGGGCACTGAAGCTTTCTTT
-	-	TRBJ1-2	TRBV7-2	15	CASSLLQGNPYGYTF	TGTGCCAGCAGCTTACTACAGGGAAATCCCTATGGCTACACCTTC
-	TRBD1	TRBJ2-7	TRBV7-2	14	CASTDPGTDYGQYF	TGTGCCAGCACCGACCCGGGGACAGACTACGGGCAGTACTTC
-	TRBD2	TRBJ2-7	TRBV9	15	CASSATSAPSYEQYF	TGTGCCAGCAGCGCGACTAGCGCCCCTTCCTACGAGCAGTACTTC
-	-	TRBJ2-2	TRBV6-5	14	CASSYSILTGELFF	TGTGCCAGCAGTTACTCGATATTGACCGGGGAGCTGTTTTTT
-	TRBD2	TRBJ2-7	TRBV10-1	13	CASSLTGGDEQYF	TGCGCCAGCAGTCTAACGGGAGGGGACGAGCAGTACTTC
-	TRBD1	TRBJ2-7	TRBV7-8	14	CASSSRQGADEQYF	TGTGCCAGCAGCTCCCGACAGGGAGCCGACGAGCAGTACTTC
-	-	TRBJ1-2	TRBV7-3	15	CASSLKGHFNYGYTF	TGTGCCAGCAGCTTAAAGGGACATTTCAACTATGGCTACACCTTC
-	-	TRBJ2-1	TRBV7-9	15	CASSRPSSEYNEQFF	TGTGCCAGCAGCCGTCCTTCGAGCGAATACAATGAGCAGTTCTTC
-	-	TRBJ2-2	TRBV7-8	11	CASTPWEELFF	TGTGCCAGCACCCCCTGGGAGGAGCTGTTTTTT
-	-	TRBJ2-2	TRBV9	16	CASSPQGSPATGELFF	TGTGCCAGCAGCCCCCAGGGTTCCCCGGCCACCGGGGAGCTGTTTTTT
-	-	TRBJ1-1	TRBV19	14	CASSTQVVGTEAFF	TGTGCCAGTAGTACACAGGTAGTGGGGACTGAAGCTTTCTTT
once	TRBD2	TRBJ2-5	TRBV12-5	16	CASGSLTGTTQETQYF	TGTGCTAGTGGTTCTTTGACCGGGACTACACAAGAGACCCAGTACTTC
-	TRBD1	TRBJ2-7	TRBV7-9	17	CASSSNRGTDKIYEQYF	TGTGCCAGCAGCTCCAATCGAGGGACAGACAAGATTTACGAGCAGTACTTC
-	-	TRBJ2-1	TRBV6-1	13	CASSEAGGREQFF	TGTGCCAGCAGTGAAGCGGGGGGGCGAGAGCAGTTCTTC
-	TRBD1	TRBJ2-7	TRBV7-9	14	CASSGGQGPYEQYF	TGTGCCAGCAGCGGGGGACAGGGACCCTACGAGCAGTACTTC
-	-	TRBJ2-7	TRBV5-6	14	CASSPGAPSYEQYF	TGTGCCAGCAGCCCCGGCGCTCCTTCCTACGAGCAGTACTTC